The 26 T cell receptor beta chains reported below all come from one sample, sequenced in a study of blood T cell repertoires in COVID-19. Assay: immunoSEQ multiplex PCR; the TCRdb copy retains only in-frame clones and omits some. The sample lists about 210,000 clones; about 91% were seen once. The sample comprised peripheral blood. The origin of the receptors is a woman aged 40 to 55 with acute or convalescent COVID-19.

The CDR3 DNA follows: TGTGCCAGCAGCCCCGACAGGGTCTCTGGAAACACCATATATTTT. It is translated as CASSPDRVSGNTIYF. The rearrangement uses TRBV2 and TRBJ1-3; TRBD1 agrees at 7 bases. CDR3 length: 15 amino acids. Germline V gene data show CDR1 as SNHLY and CDR2 as FYNNEI. Trimming took 6 bases from V and 0 from J; bases not matched to a gene: 5. Combining the CDR3 with reference TRBV2 and TRBJ1-3 gives the whole variable domain EPEVTQTPSHQVTQMGQEVILRCVPISNHLYFYWYRQILGQKVEFLVSFYNNEISEKSEIFDDQFSVERPDGSNFTLKIRSTKLEDSAMYFCASSPDRVSGNTIYFGEGSWLTVV.

V and J are TRBV19 and TRBJ2-6; D is uncertain. Germline V gives CDR1 LNHDA, CDR2 SQIVND (reference sequence). CDR3 size: 14 residues. The V end was cut by 11 bases, the J end by 3 bases, with 14 bases between. The CDR3 sequence is CAGIPSGGANVLTF. Written as DNA, the CDR3 is TGTGCCGGTATTCCGAGTGGTGGGGCCAACGTCCTGACTTTC. The complete variable domain, with remaining parts taken from reference TRBV19 and TRBJ2-6, reads DGGITQSPKYLFRKEGQNVTLSCEQNLNHDAMYWYRQDPGQGLRLIYYSQIVNDFQKGDIAEGYSVSREKKESFPLTVTSAQKNPTAFYLCAGIPSGGANVLTFGAGSRLTVL.

The chain's CDR3 is CASSPRLATGGGGYTF. The CDR3 DNA is TGTGCCAGCTCACCACGCCTAGCGACAGGGGGCGGGGGCTACACCTTC. V and J are TRBV18 and TRBJ1-2, with TRBD1 matching over 10 bases. The CDR3 totals 16 residues. V shed 1 base and J 8 bases; nucleotides not matched to a gene: 10. The germline V gene has CDR1 KGHSH and CDR2 LQKENI.

V is TRBV7-3 and J is TRBJ1-5, with D unresolved. This CDR3 has 13 amino acids. Germline values: CDR1 SGHTA, CDR2 FQGTGA. V was clipped by 5 bases and J by 0 bases, with 5 bases between them. CDR3 amino acids: CASSQDSNQPQHF. In DNA form, the CDR3 reads TGTGCCAGCAGCCAGGATAGCAATCAGCCCCAGCATTTT.

The chain uses TRBV19 and TRBJ1-5, with TRBD1 as a possible D gene (5 bases). Trimming took off 6 bases at V and 7 bases at J, with 16 bases between the two ends. Germline V CDR1 and CDR2: LNHDA, SQIVND (reference sequence). The CDR3 loop spans 14 amino acids. CDR3 residues: CASSSGGEDQPQHF. The CDR3 DNA follows: TGTGCCAGTAGCTCCGGGGGGGAGGACCAGCCCCAGCATTTT.

The chain links TRBV2 to TRBJ1-1; 7 bases match TRBD1. This CDR3 region has 14 residues. After removal of 5 bases from V and 1 base from J, the junction contained 4 bases not matched to a gene. Germline V lookup: CDR1 SNHLY, CDR2 FYNNEI. The CDR3, as DNA: TGTGCCAGCAGTTTTACAGGGGAGAACACTGAAGCTTTCTTT. Amino acid sequence: CASSFTGENTEAFF. The full variable domain, with the rest looked up from reference TRBV2 and TRBJ1-1, is EPEVTQTPSHQVTQMGQEVILRCVPISNHLYFYWYRQILGQKVEFLVSFYNNEISEKSEIFDDQFSVERPDGSNFTLKIRSTKLEDSAMYFCASSFTGENTEAFFGQGTRLTVV.

This sequence joins TRBV5-1 and TRBJ2-1; 7 nucleotides match TRBD2. Germline loops: CDR1 SGHRS, CDR2 YFSETQ. The J segment lost 3 bases and the V segment lost 4 bases, leaving 4 bases of the junction unmatched. CDR3 length: 14 amino acids. The CDR3 loop reads CASSEGEGYNEQFF. CDR3 nucleotide sequence: TGCGCCAGCAGCGAAGGGGAGGGCTACAATGAGCAGTTCTTC.

CDR3 in amino acids: CASRSSGSTDTQYF. Written as DNA, the CDR3 is TGTGCCAGTAGGTCGAGCGGTAGCACAGATACGCAGTATTTT. The chain employs TRBV19 and TRBJ2-3; tentative D call: TRBD2 (5 bases). Germline lookup yields CDR1 LNHDA and CDR2 SQIVND (reference sequence). Trimming removed 6 bases at V and 0 bases at J, with 10 bases between. The CDR3 is 14 residues long.

J is TRBJ2-1 and V is TRBV6-5; the match to TRBD2 covers 7 bases. The CDR3 length is 15 residues. Germline trimming cut 2 bases from V and 9 bases from J; bases unmatched to any gene: 10. Germline V gene data show CDR1 as MNHEY and CDR2 as SVGAGI. The CDR3 reads CASSYDLYGGGEQFF. The CDR3 DNA is TGTGCCAGCAGTTACGATCTCTACGGCGGGGGTGAGCAGTTCTTC.

This chain links TRBV5-6 with TRBJ2-4, with 7 positions matching TRBD2. V shed 4 bases and J 8 bases; nucleotides not matched to a gene: 12. Germline CDR1 and CDR2: SGHDT and YYEEEE. The CDR3 contains 15 residues. CDR3 in amino acids: CASSRRQLRGDIQYF. In nucleotides, the CDR3 is TGTGCCAGCAGCCGCCGACAGCTTCGGGGGGACATTCAGTACTTC.

The chain carries TRBV7-8 and TRBJ1-5, with 7 bases identical to TRBD1. CDR1 is SGHVS, CDR2 FQNEAQ, per germline. V gave up 5 bases and J gave up 5 bases; unmatched junction bases: 6. This CDR3 is 14 amino acids long. The CDR3 here is CASSPGTEYQPQHF. CDR3 DNA: TGTGCCAGCAGCCCCGGGACAGAGTATCAGCCCCAGCATTTT.

This chain links TRBV10-3 with TRBJ1-6; 8 nucleotides align to TRBD1. Germline assignment: CDR1 ENHRY and CDR2 SYGVKD. J lost 4 bases, V lost 10 bases, and 6 bases had no gene match. The CDR3 is made up of 14 amino acids. The DNA of the CDR3 is TGTGCCACCAGACAGGGGTCTTATAATTCACCCCTCCACTTT. It translates to CATRQGSYNSPLHF.

The chain combines TRBV30 with TRBJ1-5; the match to TRBD1 covers 7 bases. J was trimmed by 6 bases and V by 5 bases; bases with no gene match: 7. CDR3 length: 13 amino acids. Germline values: CDR1 GTSNPN, CDR2 SVGIG (reference sequence). The CDR3 is CAWGPQGGQPQHF. CDR3 bases: TGTGCCTGGGGACCCCAGGGGGGTCAGCCCCAGCATTTT.

V usage is TRBV2 and J usage is TRBJ1-2; D is ambiguous. V was pared by 1 base and J by 4 bases, with 4 bases between. CDR3 length: 12 residues. In germline, CDR1 is SNHLY, CDR2 FYNNEI. This CDR3 reads CASSEDGYGYTF. CDR3 nucleotides: TGTGCCAGCAGTGAAGACGGCTATGGCTACACCTTC.

The chain recombines TRBV6-5 with TRBJ1-2; 7 bases map to TRBD1. The ends lost 6 bases at V and 2 bases at J; junction bases unmatched: 3. The CDR3 runs to 13 residues. Germline V gives CDR1 MNHEY, CDR2 SVGAGI. CDR3 loop: CASSLDRNYGYTF. Here the CDR3 DNA reads TGTGCCAGCAGCTTGGACAGGAACTATGGCTACACCTTC.

Details on this clone: A junction end diverges from the germline sequence, so it may reflect a read error. The J gene is TRBJ2-3, the V gene TRBV12-5; possibly TRBD1 for D (6 bases). CDR1 and CDR2 (germline): LGHNT, FRNRAP. The CDR3 totals 15 residues. CDR3 DNA: TGTGCTAGTGCTTTGGGGGCAGGGAACACAGATACGCAGTATTTT. Translating gives CASALGAGNTDTQYF.

The rearrangement uses TRBV18 and TRBJ1-2; the D gene is possibly TRBD1 (6 bases). Germline V gene lookup returns CDR1 KGHSH and CDR2 LQKENI. Trimming took 1 base from V and 4 from J, leaving 13 bases between them. The CDR3 extends over 15 amino acids. This CDR3 reads CASSPQGVSSYGYTF. The CDR3 DNA is TGTGCCAGCTCACCACAGGGGGTGTCATCCTATGGCTACACCTTC.

The V call is TRBV6-6, the J call TRBJ2-3; D is undetermined. With 2 bases removed from V and 6 bases from J, the gap between germline ends came to 12 bases. The CDR3 has 14 residues. Per the germline V gene, CDR1 is MNHNY and CDR2 is SVGAGI (reference sequence). CDR3 DNA sequence: TGTGCCAGCAGTTACGACGGTCCCAGGGATACGCAGTATTTT. Translating gives CASSYDGPRDTQYF.

V gene TRBV4-1 combines with J gene TRBJ1-3; the D is unclear. CDR3 length: 16 residues. The V gene's germline CDR1 is MGHRA and CDR2 YSYEKL. Trimming took 0 bases from V and 0 from J, leaving 9 bases between them. CDR3 bases: TGCGCCAGCAGCCAAGAGTGGCTGAACTCTGGAAACACCATATATTTT. Translating gives CASSQEWLNSGNTIYF.

The CDR3 nucleotides are TGCGCCAGCAGGGAGGGGGCTAGCAATCAGCCCCAGCATTTT. It specifies CASREGASNQPQHF. The chain combines TRBV10-2 with TRBJ1-5; 7 bases map to TRBD1. Germline V gene sequence: CDR1 WSHSY, CDR2 SAAADI. With V trimmed by 6 bases and J by 0 bases, 2 bases remained unmatched. The CDR3 has 14 residues.

This rearrangement joins TRBV30 to TRBJ1-2, with 7 bases identical to TRBD1. The germline V gene encodes CDR1 GTSNPN and CDR2 SVGIG (reference sequence). The CDR3 sequence is 14 residues long. The trim removed 0 bases at V and 9 bases at J, leaving 10 bases unmatched. As DNA, the CDR3 is TGTGCCTGGAGTGTACTCGAGACAGGGATTCGCTACACCTTC. Encoded protein: CAWSVLETGIRYTF.

The genes are TRBV2 and TRBJ1-2; weak D call: TRBD1 (6 bases). The V and J ends lost 6 bases and 6 bases respectively, with 11 bases between them. CDR1 and CDR2 from the germline V gene are SNHLY and FYNNEI. This CDR3 is built from 12 residues. The CDR3 loop reads CASRGGGNGYTF. The CDR3 coding sequence is TGTGCCAGCAGAGGGGGGGGGAATGGCTACACCTTC.

V gene TRBV2 combines with J gene TRBJ2-2; 11 bases align to TRBD1. Germline loops: CDR1 SNHLY, CDR2 FYNNEI. This CDR3 is built from 15 residues. Trimming removed 4 bases from V and 5 bases from J; junction bases left unmatched: 3. CDR3 loop: CASSGTGGATGELFF. CDR3 nucleotides: TGTGCCAGCAGTGGGACAGGGGGCGCGACCGGGGAGCTGTTTTTT.

The chain couples TRBV5-1 to TRBJ2-2; 10 bases match TRBD2. CDR3 length: 17 amino acids. J was trimmed by 4 bases and V by 1 base; bases with no gene match: 7. Germline V gene lookup returns CDR1 SGHRS and CDR2 YFSETQ. CDR3 DNA sequence: TGCGCCAGCAGCTTGACAGCGGGGGGGCCGGGCACCGGGGAGCTGTTTTTT. Translating gives CASSLTAGGPGTGELFF.

This clone was seen just once. This chain links TRBV3-1 (or the pseudogene TRBV3-2) with TRBJ1-5; no firm D call. Trimming removed 5 bases at V and 4 bases at J, with 12 bases between. CDR1 and CDR2 (germline): LGHDT, YNNKEL (reference sequence). This CDR3 comprises 14 residues. In nucleotides, the CDR3 is TGTGCCAGCAGCTTCCCTGGGCTGAATCAGCCCCAGCATTTT. Its protein product is CASSFPGLNQPQHF.

The chain employs TRBV11-2 and TRBJ1-4; a weak D match, TRBD1 (5 bases). V was clipped by 3 bases and J by 8 bases, with 13 bases between them. Germline loops: CDR1 SGHAT, CDR2 FQNNGV. CDR3 length: 14 residues. DNA for the CDR3: TGTGCCAGCAGCTTTTCCCTCTACAGGGAAAAACTGTTTTTT. It specifies CASSFSLYREKLFF.